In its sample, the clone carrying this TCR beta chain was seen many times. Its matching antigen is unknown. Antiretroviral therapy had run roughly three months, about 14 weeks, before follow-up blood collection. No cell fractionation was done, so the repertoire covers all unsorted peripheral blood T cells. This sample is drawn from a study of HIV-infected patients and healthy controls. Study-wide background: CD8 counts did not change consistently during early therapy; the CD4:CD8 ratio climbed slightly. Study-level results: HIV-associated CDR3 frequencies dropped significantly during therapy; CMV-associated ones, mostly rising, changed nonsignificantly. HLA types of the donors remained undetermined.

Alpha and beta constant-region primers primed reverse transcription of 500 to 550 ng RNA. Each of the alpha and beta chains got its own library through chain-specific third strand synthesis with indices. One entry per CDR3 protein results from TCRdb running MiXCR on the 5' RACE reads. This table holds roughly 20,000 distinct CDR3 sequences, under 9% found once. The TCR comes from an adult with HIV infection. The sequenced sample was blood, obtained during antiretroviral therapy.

CDR3 sequence (DNA): TGTGCCAGCAGTTTATGGAAGGGGGAGCCCAATGAGCAGTTCTTC. Amino acids: CASSLWKGEPNEQFF. This sequence joins TRBV28 and TRBJ2-1, with D maybe TRBD1 (6 bases). Germline CDR1 MDHEN, CDR2 SYDVKM. V lost 0 bases and J lost 6, with 12 bases in between. The CDR3 runs 15 residues.